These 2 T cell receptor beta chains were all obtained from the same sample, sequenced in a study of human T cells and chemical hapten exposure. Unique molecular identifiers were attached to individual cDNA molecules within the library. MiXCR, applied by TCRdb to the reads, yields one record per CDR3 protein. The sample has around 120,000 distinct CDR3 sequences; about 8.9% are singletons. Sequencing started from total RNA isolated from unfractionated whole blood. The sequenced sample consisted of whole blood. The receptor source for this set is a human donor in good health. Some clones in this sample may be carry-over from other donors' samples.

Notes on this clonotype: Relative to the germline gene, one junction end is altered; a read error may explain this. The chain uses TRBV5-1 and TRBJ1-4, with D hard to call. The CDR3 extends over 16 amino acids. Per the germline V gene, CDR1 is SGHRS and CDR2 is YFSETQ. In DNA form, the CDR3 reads TGCGCCAGCAGCTTGGCCGGTTGGGCAACTAATGAAAACCTGTTTTTT. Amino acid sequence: CASSLAGWATNENLFF.

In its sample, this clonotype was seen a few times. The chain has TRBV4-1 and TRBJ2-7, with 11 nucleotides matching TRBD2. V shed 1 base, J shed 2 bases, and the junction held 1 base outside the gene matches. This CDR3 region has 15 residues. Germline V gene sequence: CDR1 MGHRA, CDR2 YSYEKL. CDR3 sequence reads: CASSQALAGAYEQYF. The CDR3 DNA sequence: TGCGCCAGCAGCCAAGCACTAGCGGGGGCCTACGAGCAGTACTTC.